Reported below is one T cell receptor beta chain. Using immunoSEQ multiplex PCR, the repertoire was profiled, and TCRdb retains in-frame clones only, with some absent. The sample contains tens of thousands of clones, around 84% of which appear only once. This sample is drawn from a study of OX40 agonist ivuxolimab in advanced cancers. The sequences come from CD4+ or CD8+ T cells sorted from blood, collected in a trial of the OX40 agonist ivuxolimab. The sequence came from an adult with an advanced solid tumor such as melanoma, head and neck, liver or kidney cancer.

The CDR3 reads CASSSSSAVNYGYTF. The CDR3 region has the DNA TGTGCCAGTAGTTCGAGTTCGGCAGTTAACTATGGCTACACCTTC. This chain links TRBV19 with TRBJ1-2; no clear D. The CDR3 totals 15 residues. Germline CDR1 is LNHDA and CDR2 is SQIVND (reference sequence). V lost 5 bases and J 1 base, leaving 14 bases between the germline ends.